The text below deals with one TCR beta chain. Data came from immunoSEQ multiplex PCR; TCRdb stores just in-frame clones and leaves some out. The table records 76,000 or so clones, 85% to 95% of them present only once. The sample is drawn from a study of T cell changes during pregnancy in multiple sclerosis. The germline CDR1 and CDR2 sequences are SGHTS and YDEGEE. This CDR3 comprises 14 residues. V was pared by 3 bases and J by 1 base, with 2 bases of the junction left unmatched. The clonotype originates from a female donor in good health, enrolled as a control in a pregnancy study. The rearrangement joins TRBV5-8 to TRBJ2-7; TRBD1 matches at 9 bases. The source was peripheral blood, collected in the second trimester of pregnancy. The CDR3 nucleotides read TGTGCCAGCAGCTCAGGACAGGGGTCCTACGAGCAGTACTTC. It yields the protein CASSSGQGSYEQYF. The full variable domain, in which reference TRBV5-8 and TRBJ2-7 provide the parts outside the CDR3, is EAGVTQSPTHLIKTRGQQATLRCSPISGHTSVYWYQQALGLGLQFLLWYDEGEERNRGNFPPRFSGRQFPNYSSELNVNALELEDSALYLCASSSGQGSYEQYFGPGTRLTVT.